A single sample gave rise to the 14 T cell receptor beta chains below, sequenced in a study of blood T cell repertoires in COVID-19. The protocol was immunoSEQ multiplex PCR, while the TCRdb copy is restricted to in-frame clones and leaves out a portion. Of over 110,000 clones detected, 75% to 90% appear once; the ten largest clones hold 3.9%. Sequenced: PBMCs or T cells enriched from blood (not recorded which). The receptors were gathered from a man aged 50-60 years in a cohort exposed to, infected with or recovered from COVID-19 (not recorded which).

The chain uses TRBV18 and TRBJ2-3; TRBD1 matches 9 bases. The CDR3 runs to 16 residues. The germline CDR1 and CDR2 sequences are KGHSH and LQKENI. The V and J ends lost 8 bases and 3 bases, in that order; junction bases with no gene match: 12. The CDR3 loop is CASAGPGQGVTDTQYF. CDR3 DNA: TGTGCCAGCGCTGGGCCGGGACAGGGTGTAACAGATACGCAGTATTTT.

The chain carries TRBV10-3 and TRBJ2-3, with 10 bases lining up with TRBD1. From germline, CDR1 is ENHRY and CDR2 SYGVKD. V lost 6 bases and J lost 4; bases outside the gene matches: 7. There are 15 residues in the CDR3. The CDR3 DNA sequence: TGTGCCATCAGAGAACCGGGACAGGGGTCAGATACGCAGTATTTT. Translation: CAIREPGQGSDTQYF.

The genes are TRBV28 and TRBJ1-6; D remains unclear. CDR1 is MDHEN and CDR2 is SYDVKM in the germline V gene. The CDR3 length is 14 residues. Trimming removed 7 bases from V and 7 bases from J, with 14 bases in between. The CDR3 loop is CASTEGRLNSPLHF. CDR3 nucleotides: TGTGCCAGCACGGAGGGTCGCTTAAATTCACCCCTCCACTTT. The entire variable domain, with the rest obtained from reference TRBV28 and TRBJ1-6, is as follows: DVKVTQSSRYLVKRTGEKVFLECVQDMDHENMFWYRQDPGLGLRLIYFSYDVKMKEKGDIPEGYSVSREKKERFSLILESASTNQTSMYLCASTEGRLNSPLHFGNGTRLTVT.

The chain couples TRBV28 to TRBJ1-2, with 8 bases fitting TRBD1. Trimming took 7 bases from V and 8 from J; bases not matched to a gene: 6. CDR1 MDHEN and CDR2 SYDVKM come from the germline V gene. This CDR3 spans 12 amino acids. CDR3 DNA: TGTGCCAGCACCCACTCAGGGGGCGGCTACACCTTC. Protein sequence: CASTHSGGGYTF.

V and J are TRBV7-9 and TRBJ1-1; no clear D gene. The germline V gene has CDR1 SEHNR and CDR2 FQNEAQ (reference sequence). V dropped 5 bases and J dropped 1 base, with 8 bases sitting between them. CDR3 length: 13 residues. In DNA, the CDR3 is TGTGCCAGCAGCACCACAGAGAACACTGAAGCTTTCTTT. It specifies CASSTTENTEAFF.

In this sample, this clone turned up once. This chain connects TRBV11-2 to TRBJ2-3; 9 nucleotides agree with TRBD2. This CDR3 region has 15 residues. V shed 2 bases and J 0 bases; nucleotides not matched to a gene: 0. Looked up from germline, CDR1 is SGHAT and CDR2 is FQNNGV. In DNA form, the CDR3 reads TGTGCCAGCAGCTTAAGCGGGGGGAGCACAGATACGCAGTATTTT. This gives the protein CASSLSGGSTDTQYF.

The chain has TRBV6-2 or TRBV6-3 and TRBJ1-5; D is undetermined. The CDR3 has 15 amino acids. Trimming removed 5 bases from V and 1 base from J, with 12 bases in between. The germline V gene has CDR1 MNHEY and CDR2 SVGEGT. CDR3 sequence reads: CASSTDLHSNQPQHF. CDR3 nucleotides: TGTGCCAGCAGTACGGACTTGCACAGCAATCAGCCCCAGCATTTT.

The gene calls are TRBV7-9 and TRBJ2-7, with D possibly TRBD1 on 6 matching bases. This CDR3 contains 14 residues. The germline V gene has CDR1 SEHNR and CDR2 FQNEAQ (reference sequence). V lost 5 bases and J 2 bases, leaving 13 bases between the germline ends. The CDR3 DNA reads as TGTGCCAGCAGCGAGGACAGCCGGCCCTACGAGCAGTACTTC. It translates to CASSEDSRPYEQYF.

The chain joins TRBV2 to TRBJ2-7; possible D gene TRBD1, 5 bases. This CDR3 spans 13 amino acids. Germline lookup yields CDR1 SNHLY and CDR2 FYNNEI. V was cut by 2 bases and J by 4 bases, with 9 bases left in between. The CDR3, as DNA: TGTGCCAGCAGTGAACAGGGTTGGTACGAGCAGTACTTC. It specifies CASSEQGWYEQYF.

V is TRBV9 and J is TRBJ1-6; 9 bases map to TRBD1. V lost 0 bases and J lost 6; bases outside the gene matches: 4. This CDR3 is 16 amino acids long. CDR1 SGDLS and CDR2 YYNGEE come from the germline V gene. In DNA form, the CDR3 reads TGTGCCAGCAGCGTAGGACAGGGGGTTACTAATTCACCCCTCCACTTT. The encoded protein is CASSVGQGVTNSPLHF.

V and J are TRBV19 and TRBJ2-3, with D perhaps TRBD1 (6 bases). Germline V CDR1 and CDR2: LNHDA, SQIVND (reference sequence). The V and J ends lost 3 bases and 5 bases respectively, with 15 bases between them. The CDR3 consists of 15 residues. This CDR3 is CASSMTLGGQDTQYF. As DNA, the CDR3 is TGTGCCAGTAGTATGACTCTAGGGGGACAAGATACGCAGTATTTT.

V is TRBV27 and J is TRBJ2-1; weak D call: TRBD2 (6 bases). The CDR3 is 15 amino acids. V lost 4 bases to trimming and J lost 5 bases, with 15 bases between them. Germline lookup yields CDR1 MNHEY and CDR2 SMNVEV (reference sequence). The CDR3: CASSSPRGSHNEQFF. The CDR3 DNA reads TGTGCCAGCAGTTCTCCCCGGGGGTCACACAATGAGCAGTTCTTC.

This chain connects TRBV28 to TRBJ1-2; possibly TRBD1 for D (5 bases). Germline CDR1 and CDR2: MDHEN and SYDVKM. CDR3 length: 14 amino acids. The V end lost 6 bases, the J end lost 0 bases, and 11 bases lay between the germline ends. The CDR3 DNA reads TGTGCCAGCAGGAGGACACCGCCTAACTATGGCTACACCTTC. It specifies CASRRTPPNYGYTF.

The chain employs TRBV3-1 (or the pseudogene TRBV3-2) and TRBJ2-5, with 11 bases matching TRBD1. V shed 4 bases, J shed 4 bases, and the junction held 8 bases outside the gene matches. This CDR3 comprises 16 residues. Germline CDR1 is LGHDT and CDR2 is YNNKEL (reference sequence). CDR3: CASSRSGTGGRETQYF. The CDR3 region has the DNA TGTGCCAGCAGCCGTTCCGGGACAGGGGGTAGAGAGACCCAGTACTTC.